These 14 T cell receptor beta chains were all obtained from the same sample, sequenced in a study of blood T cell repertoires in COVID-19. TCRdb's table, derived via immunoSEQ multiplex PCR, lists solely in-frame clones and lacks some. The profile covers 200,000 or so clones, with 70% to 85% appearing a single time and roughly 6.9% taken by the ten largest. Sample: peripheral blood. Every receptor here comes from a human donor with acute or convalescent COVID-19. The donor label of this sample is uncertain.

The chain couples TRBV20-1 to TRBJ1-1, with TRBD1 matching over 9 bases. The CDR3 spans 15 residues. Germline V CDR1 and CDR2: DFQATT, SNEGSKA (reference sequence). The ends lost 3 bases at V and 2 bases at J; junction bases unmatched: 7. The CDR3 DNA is TGCAGTGCTAGTCGGGACAGGGACATCAACACTGAAGCTTTCTTT. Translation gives CSASRDRDINTEAFF.

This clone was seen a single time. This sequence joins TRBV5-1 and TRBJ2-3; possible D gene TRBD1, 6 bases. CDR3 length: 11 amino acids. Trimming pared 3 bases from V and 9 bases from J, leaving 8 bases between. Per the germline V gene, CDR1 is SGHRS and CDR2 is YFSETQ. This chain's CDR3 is CASSSGQTQYF. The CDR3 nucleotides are TGCGCCAGCAGCTCTGGACAGACGCAGTATTTT. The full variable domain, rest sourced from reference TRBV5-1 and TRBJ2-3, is KAGVTQTPRYLIKTRGQQVTLSCSPISGHRSVSWYQQTPGQGLQFLFEYFSETQRNKGNFPGRFSGRQFSNSRSEMNVSTLELGDSALYLCASSSGQTQYFGPGTRLTVL.

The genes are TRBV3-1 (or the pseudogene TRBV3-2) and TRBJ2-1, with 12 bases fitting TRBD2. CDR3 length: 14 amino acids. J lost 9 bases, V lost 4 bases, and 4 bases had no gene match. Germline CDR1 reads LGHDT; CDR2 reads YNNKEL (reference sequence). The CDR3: CASSRLAGVGEQFF. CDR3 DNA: TGTGCCAGCAGCCGACTAGCGGGAGTTGGTGAGCAGTTCTTC.

The CDR3 region is CASSVDRGGLYNEQFF. Here the CDR3 DNA reads TGTGCCAGCAGCGTAGATAGGGGAGGACTCTACAATGAGCAGTTCTTC. V is TRBV9 and J is TRBJ2-1; D possibly corresponds to TRBD2 (6 bases). This CDR3 has 16 amino acids. The V end lost 0 bases, the J end lost 3 bases, and 13 bases lay between the germline ends. The germline V gene has CDR1 SGDLS and CDR2 YYNGEE.

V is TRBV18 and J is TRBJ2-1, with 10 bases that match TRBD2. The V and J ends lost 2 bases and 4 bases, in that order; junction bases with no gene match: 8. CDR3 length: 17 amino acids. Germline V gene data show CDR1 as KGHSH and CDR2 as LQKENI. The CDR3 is CASSPNLAGASYNEQFF. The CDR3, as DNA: TGTGCCAGCTCACCAAACCTAGCGGGAGCCAGTTACAATGAGCAGTTCTTC.

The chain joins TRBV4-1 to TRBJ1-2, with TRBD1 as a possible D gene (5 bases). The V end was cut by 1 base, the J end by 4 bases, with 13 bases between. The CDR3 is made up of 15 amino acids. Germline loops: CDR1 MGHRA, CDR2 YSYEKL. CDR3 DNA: TGCGCCAGCAGCCAAGGGGAAGGGGCTCCCTATGGCTACACCTTC. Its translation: CASSQGEGAPYGYTF.

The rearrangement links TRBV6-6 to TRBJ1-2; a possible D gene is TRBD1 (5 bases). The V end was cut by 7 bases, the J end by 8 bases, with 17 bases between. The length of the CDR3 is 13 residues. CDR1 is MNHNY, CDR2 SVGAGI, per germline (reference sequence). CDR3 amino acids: CASKRDLKDGYTF. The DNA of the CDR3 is TGTGCCAGCAAGCGGGACCTCAAGGACGGCTACACCTTC.

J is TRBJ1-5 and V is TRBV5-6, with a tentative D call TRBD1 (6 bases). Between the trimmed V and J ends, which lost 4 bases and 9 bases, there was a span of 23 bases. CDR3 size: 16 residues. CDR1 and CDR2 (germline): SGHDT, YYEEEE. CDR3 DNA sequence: TGTGCCAGCAGCGTCAGGGGATATCGCGGTGTTGGGCCCCAGCATTTT. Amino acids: CASSVRGYRGVGPQHF.

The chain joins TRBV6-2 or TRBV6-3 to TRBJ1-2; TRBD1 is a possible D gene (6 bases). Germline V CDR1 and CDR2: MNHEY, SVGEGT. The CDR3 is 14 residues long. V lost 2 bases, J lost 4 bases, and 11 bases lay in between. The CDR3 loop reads CASSYAGDGYGYTF. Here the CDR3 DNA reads TGTGCCAGCAGTTACGCAGGGGACGGCTATGGCTACACCTTC.

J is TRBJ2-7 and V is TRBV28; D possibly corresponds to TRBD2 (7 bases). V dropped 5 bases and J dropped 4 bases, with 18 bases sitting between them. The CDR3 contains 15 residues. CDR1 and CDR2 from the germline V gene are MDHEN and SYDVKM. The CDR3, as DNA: TGTGCCAGCAGTCCCCTGGGGGCGGGGGAGTACGAGCAGTACTTC. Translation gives CASSPLGAGEYEQYF.

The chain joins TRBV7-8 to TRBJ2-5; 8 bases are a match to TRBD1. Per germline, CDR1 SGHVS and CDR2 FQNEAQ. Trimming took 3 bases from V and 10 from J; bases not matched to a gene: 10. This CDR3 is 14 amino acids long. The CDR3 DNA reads TGTGCCAGCAGCTTTCGTGCGGACAGGGAGGACCAGTACTTC. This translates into CASSFRADREDQYF.

DNA for the CDR3: TGTGCCAGTAGTCAATGGCGGGGCGCTAGCACAGATACGCAGTATTTT. It encodes CASSQWRGASTDTQYF. The chain has TRBV19 and TRBJ2-3, with D tentatively TRBD2 (6 bases). The CDR3 covers 16 residues. V dropped 5 bases and J dropped 0 bases, with 15 bases sitting between them. Germline CDR1 LNHDA, CDR2 SQIVND (reference sequence). Full variable domain (rest looked up from reference TRBV19 and TRBJ2-3): DGGITQSPKYLFRKEGQNVTLSCEQNLNHDAMYWYRQDPGQGLRLIYYSQIVNDFQKGDIAEGYSVSREKKESFPLTVTSAQKNPTAFYLCASSQWRGASTDTQYFGPGTRLTVL.

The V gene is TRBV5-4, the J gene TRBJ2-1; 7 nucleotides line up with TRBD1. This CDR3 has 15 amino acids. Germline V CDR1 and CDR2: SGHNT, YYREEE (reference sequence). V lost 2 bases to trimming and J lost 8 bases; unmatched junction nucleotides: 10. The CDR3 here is CASSLGTEMYDEQFF. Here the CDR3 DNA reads TGTGCCAGCAGCTTAGGGACAGAGATGTACGATGAGCAGTTCTTC.

For the CDR3, the DNA is TGTGCCAGCAGCCGGGGATACACAGCAGATACGCAGTATTTT. Protein sequence: CASSRGYTADTQYF. The rearrangement links TRBV11-1 to TRBJ2-3, with D possibly TRBD2 on 5 matching bases. The V end lost 5 bases, the J end lost 4 bases, and 13 bases lay between the germline ends. This CDR3 is 14 amino acids long. Germline CDR1 and CDR2: SGHAT and FQDESV (reference sequence). Looking up the rest from reference TRBV11-1 and TRBJ2-3 gives the full variable domain: EAEVAQSPRYKITEKSQAVAFWCDPISGHATLYWYRQILGQGPELLVQFQDESVVDDSQLPKDRFSAERLKGVDSTLKIQPAELGDSAMYLCASSRGYTADTQYFGPGTRLTVL.